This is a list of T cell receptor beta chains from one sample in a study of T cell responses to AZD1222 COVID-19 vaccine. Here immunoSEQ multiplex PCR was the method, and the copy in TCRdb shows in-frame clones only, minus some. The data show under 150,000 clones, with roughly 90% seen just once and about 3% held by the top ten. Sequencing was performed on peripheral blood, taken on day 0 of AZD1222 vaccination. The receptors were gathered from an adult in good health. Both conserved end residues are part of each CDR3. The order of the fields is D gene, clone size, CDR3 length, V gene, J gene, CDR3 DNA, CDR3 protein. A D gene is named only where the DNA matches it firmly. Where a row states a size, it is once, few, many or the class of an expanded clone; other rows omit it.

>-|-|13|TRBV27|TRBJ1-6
TGTGCCAGCAGCGGATCGCGGAATTCACCCCTCCACTTT
CASSGSRNSPLHF
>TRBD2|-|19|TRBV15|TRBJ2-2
TGTGCCACCAGCACAAGAGAGCTCCTCGCGGGAGGGAACACCGGGGAGCTGTTTTTT
CATSTRELLAGGNTGELFF
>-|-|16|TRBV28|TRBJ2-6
TGTGCCAGCGGAATACAGGGTTACTCTGGGGCCAACGTCCTGACTTTC
CASGIQGYSGANVLTF
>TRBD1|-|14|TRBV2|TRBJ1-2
TGTGCCAGCATTCCCGACAGGGGAGCAGATGGCTACACCTTC
CASIPDRGADGYTF
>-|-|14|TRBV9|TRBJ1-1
TGTGCCAGCAGCGTAGGCAGTCTGAACACTGAAGCTTTCTTT
CASSVGSLNTEAFF
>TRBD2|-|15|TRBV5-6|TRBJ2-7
TGTGCCAGCAGCTTGCGCACTAGCGGGACCTACGAGCAGTACTTC
CASSLRTSGTYEQYF
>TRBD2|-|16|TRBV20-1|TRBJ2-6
TGCAGTGCTAGTGAAAGCGGGAAAGGAGGGGCCAACGTCCTGACTTTC
CSASESGKGGANVLTF
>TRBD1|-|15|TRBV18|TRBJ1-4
TGTGCCAGCTCACCCGGGACAGCAACTAATGAAAAACTGTTTTTT
CASSPGTATNEKLFF
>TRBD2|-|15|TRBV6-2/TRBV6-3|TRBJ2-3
TGTGCCAGCAGTTACTTCGGGAGGGCCATGGATACGCAGTATTTT
CASSYFGRAMDTQYF
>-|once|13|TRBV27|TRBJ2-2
TGTGCCAGCAGTGTACGGACGATAGGGGAGCTGTTTTTT
CASSVRTIGELFF
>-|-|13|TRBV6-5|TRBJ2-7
TGTGCCACCTCGTTAGGGGGCTCCTACGAGCAGTACTTC
CATSLGGSYEQYF
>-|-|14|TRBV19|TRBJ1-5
TGTGCCAGTAGTATGGGCAGGGGCAATCAGCCCCAGCATTTT
CASSMGRGNQPQHF
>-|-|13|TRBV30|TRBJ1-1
TGTGCCTTCCTTCAGGTGGGGAACACTGAAGCTTTCTTT
CAFLQVGNTEAFF
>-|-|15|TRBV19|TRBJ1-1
TGTGCCAGTAGCACCGGGACGACCATGAACACTGAAGCTTTCTTT
CASSTGTTMNTEAFF
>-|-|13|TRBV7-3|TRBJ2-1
TGTGCCAGCAGCTTAGGTAGGGGTACTGAGCAGTTCTTC
CASSLGRGTEQFF
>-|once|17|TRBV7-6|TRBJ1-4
TGTGCCAGCAGCTTAGCCTGGCAGGGGACGGCTAATGAAAAACTGTTTTTT
CASSLAWQGTANEKLFF
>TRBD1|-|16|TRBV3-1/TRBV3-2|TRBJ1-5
TGTGCCAGCAGCCAAGGTCAGGGGGGTGGCAATCAGCCCCAGCATTTT
CASSQGQGGGNQPQHF
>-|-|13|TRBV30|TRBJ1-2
TGTGCCTGGACCCTGAGGCAGGGACGCGGCTACACCTTC
CAWTLRQGRGYTF
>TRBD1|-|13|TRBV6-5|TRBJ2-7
TGTGCCAGCAGCTTGGGACAGTCCTACGAGCAGTACTTC
CASSLGQSYEQYF
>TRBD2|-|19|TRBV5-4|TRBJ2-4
TGTGCCAGCAGCCCCCCCCTAGCGGGAGGAAGGGTGGGCAAAAACATTCAGTACTTC
CASSPPLAGGRVGKNIQYF
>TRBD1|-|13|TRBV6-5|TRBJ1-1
TGTGCCAGCAGAGACTTCGGGACAGGTGAAGCTTTCTTT
CASRDFGTGEAFF
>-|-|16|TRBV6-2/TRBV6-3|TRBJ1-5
TGTGCCAGCAGTTACTCGAATTCCGGACTGGGCCAGCCCCAGCATTTT
CASSYSNSGLGQPQHF
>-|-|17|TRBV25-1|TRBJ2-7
TGTGCCAGCAGTGAAGGGGTGAGCCTCATGGGCGCCTACGAGCAGTACTTC
CASSEGVSLMGAYEQYF
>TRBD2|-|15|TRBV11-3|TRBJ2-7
TGTGCCAGCAGCTACCTTAGCGGGAGTCGTCACGAGCAGTACTTC
CASSYLSGSRHEQYF
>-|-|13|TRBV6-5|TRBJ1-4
TGTGCCAGCAAAATTGCAACTAATGAAAAACTGTTTTTT
CASKIATNEKLFF
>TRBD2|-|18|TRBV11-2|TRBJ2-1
TGTGCCAGCAGCTTAGACGCCACACTAGCGGGAGGGCAGGATGAGCAGTTCTTC
CASSLDATLAGGQDEQFF
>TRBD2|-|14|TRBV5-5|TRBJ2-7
TGTGCCAGCAGTGGGAGCGGGACCTTTCACGAGCAGTACTTC
CASSGSGTFHEQYF
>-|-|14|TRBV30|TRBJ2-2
TGTGCCTGCCGCGGGGCAGCGAACACCGGGGAGCTGTTTTTT
CACRGAANTGELFF
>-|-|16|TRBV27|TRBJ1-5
TGTGCCAGCAGTCTCATGGGCCCTTATAGCAATCAGCCCCAGCATTTT
CASSLMGPYSNQPQHF
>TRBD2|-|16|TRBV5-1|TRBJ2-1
TGCGCCAGCAGCTTGTCTAGCGGGATAACCTACAATGAGCAGTTCTTC
CASSLSSGITYNEQFF
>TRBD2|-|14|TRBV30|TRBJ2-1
TGTGCTACAGTAGCGGGAGGGTTCTACAATGAGCAGTTCTTC
CATVAGGFYNEQFF
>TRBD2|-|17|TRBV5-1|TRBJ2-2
TGCGCCAGCAGCTTGGTGGGGGACGGGAGGGCCGCCGGGGAGCTGTTTTTT
CASSLVGDGRAAGELFF
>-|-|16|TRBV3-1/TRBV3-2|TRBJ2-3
TGTGCCAGCAGCCAAGGAGGGGGTTTAAGCACAGATACGCAGTATTTT
CASSQGGGLSTDTQYF
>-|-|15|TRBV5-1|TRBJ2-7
TGCGCCAGCAGCCTAGATCGGGATTCGTCCTACGAGCAGTACTTC
CASSLDRDSSYEQYF
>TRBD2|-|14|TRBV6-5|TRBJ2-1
TGTGCCAGCAGTCCCCTAGCGGGAGCCAATGAGCAGTTCTTC
CASSPLAGANEQFF
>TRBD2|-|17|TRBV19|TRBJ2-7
TGTGCCAGTCCAAGATGGGTGAAAGGGGAGGGAACATACGAGCAGTACTTC
CASPRWVKGEGTYEQYF
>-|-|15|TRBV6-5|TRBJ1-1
TGTGCCAGCAGTTACGCAACCGGGACAAATAACTTGGCTTTCTTT
CASSYATGTNNLAFF
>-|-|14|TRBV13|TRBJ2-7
TGTGCCAGCAGCTTAGAGGAACCATCCTCCGAGCAGTACTTC
CASSLEEPSSEQYF
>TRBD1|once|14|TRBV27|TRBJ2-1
TGTGCCAGCAGCCTATCGCGTAGGGGCAGGGGGAAGTTCTTC
CASSLSRRGRGKFF
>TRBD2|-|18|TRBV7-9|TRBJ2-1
TGTGCCAGCAGCTCTTTCTCCGGGACTAGCGGGAGTATGTATGAGCAGTTCTTC
CASSSFSGTSGSMYEQFF